This T cell receptor (beta chain) was captured in a study of shared clonotypes between healthy human individuals. Assay execution proceeded at the deep level. Profiled with immunoSEQ multiplex PCR; TCRdb holds only in-frame clones, not every one. The data contain about 610,000 clones, 97% of them singletons. The sequencing input was naive CD4+ T cells sorted from blood. The sample's subset: CD45RA+ positively selected. The sequence derives from a woman aged 25-40 years in good health.

The CDR3 region has the DNA TGTGCCAGCAGTCGGGCTAGCGGTCCCTACGAGCAGTACTTC. As protein: CASSRASGPYEQYF. The chain uses TRBV6-5 and TRBJ2-5, with 7 bases identical to TRBD2. Gene TRBJ2-7 matches the end of the DNA better, so the J call may be wrong. This CDR3 contains 14 residues. Germline V gene sequence: CDR1 MNHEY, CDR2 SVGAGI.